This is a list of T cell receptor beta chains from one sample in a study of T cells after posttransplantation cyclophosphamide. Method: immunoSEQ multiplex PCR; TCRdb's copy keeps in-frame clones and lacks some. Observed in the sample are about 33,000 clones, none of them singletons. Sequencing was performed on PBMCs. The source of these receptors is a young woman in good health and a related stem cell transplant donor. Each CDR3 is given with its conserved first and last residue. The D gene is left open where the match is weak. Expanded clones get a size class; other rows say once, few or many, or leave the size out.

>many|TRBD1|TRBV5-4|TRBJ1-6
TGTGCCAGCAGGGACAGGTTTAATTCACCCCTCCACTTT
CASRDRFNSPLHF
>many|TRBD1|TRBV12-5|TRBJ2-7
TGTGCTAGTGGTTCACACGGGACAGGGAACCACGAGCAGTACTTC
CASGSHGTGNHEQYF
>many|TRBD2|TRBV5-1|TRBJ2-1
TGCGCCAGCAACCACGGACTAGCGGCCTCCTACAATGAGCAGTTCTTC
CASNHGLAASYNEQFF
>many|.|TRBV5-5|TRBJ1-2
TGTGCCAGCAGCTTGGGAGGAGGGGTTGGCTACACCTTC
CASSLGGGVGYTF
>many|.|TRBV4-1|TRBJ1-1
TGCGCCAGCAGCCAAGGGTTAAGGGGGGGAAAGAACACTGAAGCTTTCTTT
CASSQGLRGGKNTEAFF
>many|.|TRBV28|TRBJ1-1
TGTGCCAGCAGTTTATGGGGGGGGACTGAAGCTTTCTTT
CASSLWGGTEAFF
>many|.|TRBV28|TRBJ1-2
TGTGCCACCAGCCCGGGGGACTATGGCTACACCTTC
CATSPGDYGYTF
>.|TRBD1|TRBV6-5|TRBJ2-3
TGTGCCAGCAGTCGGGGCGGACAGGGAAAAGATACGCAGTATTTT
CASSRGGQGKDTQYF
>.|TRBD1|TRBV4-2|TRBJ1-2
TGTGCCAGCAGCCTTTTCGTCGGGGACAGGGATAACTATGGCTACACCTTC
CASSLFVGDRDNYGYTF
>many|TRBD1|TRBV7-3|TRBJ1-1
TGTGCCAGCAGCCCCGGGACAGGGTCGAACACTGAAGCTTTCTTT
CASSPGTGSNTEAFF
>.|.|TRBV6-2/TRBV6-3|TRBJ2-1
TGTGCCAGCAGCCGCGCTGGGTCTGTGGGGACTTACAATGAGCAGTTCTTC
CASSRAGSVGTYNEQFF
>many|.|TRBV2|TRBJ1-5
TGTGCCAGCAGTGAATCCCCCACAGCCATCAATCAGCCCCAGCATTTT
CASSESPTAINQPQHF
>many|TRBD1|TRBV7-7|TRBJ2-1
TGTGCCAGCAGCTTAGGAGGACAGGGAAACAATGAGCAGTTCTTC
CASSLGGQGNNEQFF
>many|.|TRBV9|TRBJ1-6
TGTGCCAGCAGCGTAGGGACAGTGAATTCACCCCTCCACTTT
CASSVGTVNSPLHF
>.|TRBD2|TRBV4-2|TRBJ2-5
TGTGCCAGCAGCACAGCGGGGGGGATTCAAGAGACCCAGTACTTC
CASSTAGGIQETQYF
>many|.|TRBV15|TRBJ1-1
TGTGCCACCAGCAGAGAGGGGCGGCCTGAAGCTTTCTTT
CATSREGRPEAFF
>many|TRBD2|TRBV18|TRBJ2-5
TGTGCCAGCTCACCTTCTAGCGGGCAAGAGACCCAGTACTTC
CASSPSSGQETQYF
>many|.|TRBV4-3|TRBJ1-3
TGCGCCAGCAGCCAGAGCTCGGGCTCTGGAAACACCATATATTTT
CASSQSSGSGNTIYF
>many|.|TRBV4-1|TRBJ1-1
TGCGCCAGCAGCCAAGATTCCCCTTTGTACGGTCCGCGGACTGAAGCTTTCTTT
CASSQDSPLYGPRTEAFF
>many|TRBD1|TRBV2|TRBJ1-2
TGTGCCAGCAGGACAGGACAGGTCGTGCGGGGCTACACCTTC
CASRTGQVVRGYTF
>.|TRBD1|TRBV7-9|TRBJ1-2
TGTGCCAGCAGCTTTAGGACCGGGACAGGGGGTGAAGTTGGTGGCTACACCTTC
CASSFRTGTGGEVGGYTF
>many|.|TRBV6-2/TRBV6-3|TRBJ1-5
TGTGCCAGCAGGAGGGCCTATAGCAATCAGCCCCAGCATTTT
CASRRAYSNQPQHF
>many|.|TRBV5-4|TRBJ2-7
TGTGCCAGCAGCCCCCAACGAGGCTACGAGCAGTACTTC
CASSPQRGYEQYF